This T cell receptor beta chain originates from a study of shared clonotypes between healthy human individuals. General study points: The sampled material consisted only of blood, and tissue repertoires are likely to differ.

Profiling relied on immunoSEQ multiplex PCR, and the TCRdb table lists in-frame clones only, not all of them. The data hold roughly 1 million clones, with around 74% observed a single time. The length of the CDR3 is 18 residues. V lost 1 base to trimming and J lost 0 bases; unmatched junction nucleotides: 10. CDR1 is SGHNT, CDR2 YYREEE, per germline (reference sequence). A note on this clone: Its antigen is unidentified.

The chain is built from TRBV5-4 and TRBJ2-3; 8 bases fit TRBD2. Sequenced sample: memory CD4+ T cells sorted from blood. Specified subset: CD45RA-negative fraction. The source is a young man in good health. CDR3 sequence (DNA): TGTGCCAGCAGCTTGCTGGGGCTAGCGGGTACTAGCACAGATACGCAGTATTTT. Protein product: CASSLLGLAGTSTDTQYF.